The 7 T cell receptor beta chains below come from one sample, sequenced in a study of cytomegalovirus exposure and HLA in healthy donors. PCR amplification relied on 60 Vbeta primers (plus 13 Jbeta primers). Measured with immunoSEQ multiplex PCR; TCRdb has only the in-frame clones, and not every one. The table lists about 160,000 clones, 75% to 90% of them singletons. Sequenced sample: PBMCs. The receptors derive from a woman aged 18 to 35 in good health and CMV-seronegative.

V gene TRBV12-5 combines with J gene TRBJ2-7, with 8 bases lining up with TRBD2. The CDR3 is 16 residues long. With V trimmed by 4 bases and J by 1 base, 9 bases remained unmatched. Germline V lookup: CDR1 LGHNT, CDR2 FRNRAP. CDR3 nucleotide sequence: TGTGCTAGTGGTTCCCCCTCGGGGGGGCCGTCCTACGAGCAGTACTTC. Protein sequence: CASGSPSGGPSYEQYF.

The chain is built from TRBV19 and TRBJ2-1, with D tentatively TRBD1 (5 bases). CDR3 length: 14 residues. The V gene's germline CDR1 is LNHDA and CDR2 SQIVND (reference sequence). Trimming left V 1 base short and J 5 bases short, with 9 bases between. CDR3 sequence: CASSIAPGNNEQFF. The CDR3 nucleotides read TGTGCCAGTAGTATAGCTCCAGGGAACAATGAGCAGTTCTTC.

The rearrangement uses TRBV4-1 and TRBJ2-4, with D possibly TRBD1 on 6 matching bases. The ends were cut back, 0 bases at V and 7 bases at J, with 13 bases in the middle. Germline CDR1 and CDR2: MGHRA and YSYEKL. The CDR3 covers 15 residues. DNA of the CDR3: TGCGCCAGCAGCCAAGATGTAACAGGGTGGAACATTCAGTACTTC. It specifies CASSQDVTGWNIQYF.

This clone appeared a single time. The chain recombines TRBV4-2 with TRBJ2-5; the D gene is possibly TRBD2 (5 bases). The last part of the DNA fits TRBJ2-7 better; the J call may be wrong. CDR1 LGHNA and CDR2 YNFKEQ come from the germline V gene. CDR3 length equals 19 residues. The CDR3 is CASSQESTGRIAHSYEQYF. CDR3 sequence (DNA): TGTGCCAGCAGCCAAGAGTCTACGGGAAGGATCGCCCACTCCTACGAGCAGTACTTC.

As concerns this clone: The junction shows a germline mismatch at one end, possibly a read error. The chain combines TRBV2 with TRBJ2-1; D may be TRBD2 (6 bases). CDR3 length: 15 residues. The germline V gene has CDR1 SNHLY and CDR2 FYNNEI. CDR3 DNA sequence: TGTGCCAGCAGCCCTTATAGCGGAGATGGGAATGAGCGGTTCTTC. It codes for CASSPYSGDGNERFF.

This chain uses TRBV7-8 with TRBJ2-7; 7 bases are a match to TRBD2. The trim removed 5 bases at V and 0 bases at J, leaving 10 bases unmatched. Germline CDR1 is SGHVS and CDR2 is FQNEAQ. This CDR3 has 16 residues. CDR3 amino acids: CASSKGRGPNSYEQYF. The CDR3, as DNA: TGTGCCAGCAGCAAAGGGAGGGGTCCAAACTCCTACGAGCAGTACTTC.

The V and J genes are TRBV7-2 and TRBJ2-3; 7 bases align to TRBD1. V lost 7 bases and J lost 2; bases outside the gene matches: 9. The germline CDR1 and CDR2 sequences are SGHTA and FQGNSA. The CDR3 extends over 15 amino acids. The CDR3: CASKKQTGTTDTQYF. The CDR3 DNA follows: TGTGCCAGCAAGAAACAGACAGGGACCACAGATACGCAGTATTTT. Combining the CDR3 with reference TRBV7-2 and TRBJ2-3 gives the whole variable domain GAGVSQSPSNKVTEKGKDVELRCDPISGHTALYWYRQSLGQGLEFLIYFQGNSAPDKSGLPSDRFSAERTGGSVSTLTIQRTQQEDSAVYLCASKKQTGTTDTQYFGPGTRLTVL.